The following is a T cell receptor (beta chain) sequence with its context. The sample holds a few counts of this clone. There is no known antigen for this receptor. Base qualities are not provided; no much larger clone lies one nucleotide away. The data are from a study of OX40 agonist ivuxolimab in advanced cancers. In terms of the full investigation: Ivuxolimab was a fully human IgG2 agonistic monoclonal antibody targeting the costimulatory receptor OX40 (CD134). Intravenous ivuxolimab was administered to patients every 2 weeks at six dose levels: 0.01, 0.1, 0.3, 1.5, 3 and 10 mg/kg. Of the roughly 52 patients in dose escalation, some 19 had hepatocellular carcinoma, roughly 15 had melanoma, 9 had renal cell carcinoma and 9 had head and neck cancer. The dose-escalation cohort was around 83% male with a mean age of about 58 years, ranging from 23 to 79. Patients were allowed to have had prior anti-PD-1, anti-PD-L1 or anti-CTLA-4 therapy, and less than 45% of the dose-escalation patients had previously received checkpoint inhibitors. Partial responses were achieved by three dose-escalation patients, of whom one had hepatocellular carcinoma and two had cutaneous melanoma. The purpose of peripheral TCRbeta sequencing was to test whether ivuxolimab changed TCR sequence diversity and led to clonal T-cell expansion. The monotherapy dose-escalation portion (N of about 57 patients) of the phase I ivuxolimab trial is reported in the paper.

For sequencing of the TCRbeta CDR3 region, genomic DNA was extracted from the sorted cells. The immunoSEQ Assay was used to sequence the TCRbeta CDR3 regions. TCRdb limited this immuneACCESS table to in-frame rearrangements with V and J called. A share of clones is missing; checked studies link under half to unresolved V genes, and the rest is unexplained. In all, the sample holds 75,000 to 95,000 clones, and about 84% of those were seen once. Roughly 0.5% of the sample belongs to the ten largest clones. The trial excluded patients who had a history of autoimmune disease or who were on systemic immunosuppression. In every dose cohort, peripheral blood was drawn for TCR sequencing at baseline, cycle 4 day 1, and cycle 7 day 1. The samples were taken from a phase I, first-in-human, multicenter, open-label dose-escalation trial of ivuxolimab. Adults with locally advanced or metastatic head and neck squamous cell, hepatocellular, melanoma or renal cell carcinoma were enrolled in the trial. Before TCR sequencing, CD4+ T cells and CD8+ T cells were sorted from peripheral blood as separate populations.

Broad study findings and their caveats: At doses of 0.1 to 3.0 mg/kg, clonal expansion of both CD4+ and CD8+ blood T cells was observed from baseline to week 6. In the 0.1-3.0 mg/kg groups, partial responders had among the lowest normalized peripheral clonal expansion, particularly in CD8+ T cells. After ivuxolimab, expanded clones were on average more numerous among CD8+ T cells than among CD4+ T cells. Low levels of normalized T-cell clonal expansion were also seen in some nonresponding patients. The antigen specificity of the clonally expanded peripheral T cells was not determined.

The sequence was obtained from an adult with an advanced solid tumor such as melanoma, head and neck, liver or kidney cancer. This sample comprised CD4+ or CD8+ T cells sorted from blood, obtained in a trial of the OX40 agonist ivuxolimab.

The nucleotides read TGCGCCAGCAGCCACGAGGGAGACACTGAAGCTTTCTTT. This encodes CASSHEGDTEAFF. The chain joins TRBV4-3 to TRBJ1-1; the D gene cannot be resolved reliably. The CDR1 and CDR2 encoded by the germline V gene are LGHNA and YSLEER. The CDR3 holds 13 amino acids from the cysteine to the phenylalanine. CDR3 DNA only is kept here, 39 bases in frame from base 1. V loses 3 bases of germline sequence and J loses 3 bases, and the interval between the two ends is 8 bases.